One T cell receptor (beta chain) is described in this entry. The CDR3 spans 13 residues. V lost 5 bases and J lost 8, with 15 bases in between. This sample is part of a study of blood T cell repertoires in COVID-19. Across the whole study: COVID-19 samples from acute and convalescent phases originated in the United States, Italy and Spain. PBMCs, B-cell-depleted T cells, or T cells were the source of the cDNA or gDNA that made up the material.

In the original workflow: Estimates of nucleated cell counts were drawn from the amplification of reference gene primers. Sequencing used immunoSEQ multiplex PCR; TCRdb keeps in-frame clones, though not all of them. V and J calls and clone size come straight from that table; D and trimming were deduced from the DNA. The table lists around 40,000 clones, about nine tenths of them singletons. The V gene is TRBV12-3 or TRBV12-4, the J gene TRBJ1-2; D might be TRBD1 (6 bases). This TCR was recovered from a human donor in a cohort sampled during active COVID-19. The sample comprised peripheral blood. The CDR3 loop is CASSTRRGYGYTF. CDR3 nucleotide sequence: TGTGCCAGCAGTACCCGCAGGGGTTACGGCTACACCTTC.